One and the same sample provided the 14 T cell receptor beta chains below, sequenced in a study of blood T cell repertoires in COVID-19. TCRdb's table, derived via immunoSEQ multiplex PCR, lists solely in-frame clones and lacks some. The profile shows some 110,000 clones, about four fifths of them singletons. The specimen was peripheral blood. The receptor set was obtained from a woman aged 65 to 85 with acute or convalescent COVID-19.

The sample holds one count of this clone. This chain links TRBV7-2 with TRBJ1-5, with unresolved D. This CDR3 comprises 15 residues. V lost 1 base and J 4 bases, leaving 11 bases between the germline ends. Germline CDR1 and CDR2: SGHTA and FQGNSA. This CDR3 is CASSLVGGRNQPQHF. The CDR3 bases are TGTGCCAGCAGCTTAGTAGGCGGGAGGAATCAGCCCCAGCATTTT.

The chain employs TRBV6-6 and TRBJ1-1; D gene unclear. Germline CDR1 reads MNHNY; CDR2 reads SVGAGI (reference sequence). V was pared by 5 bases and J by 5 bases, with 15 bases between. The CDR3 runs 14 residues. The CDR3 coding sequence is TGTGCCAGCAGTCGGACCGTTTCGGGGACTGAAGCTTTCTTT. It encodes CASSRTVSGTEAFF.

The chain employs TRBV6-5 and TRBJ2-6; 7 nucleotides line up with TRBD1. CDR3 length equals 13 residues. The junction had 9 bases not matched to a gene; V was cut back by 6 bases and J by 13 bases. The germline CDR1 and CDR2 sequences are MNHEY and SVGAGI. The CDR3 is CASRSGQPPVLTF. The CDR3 DNA sequence: TGTGCCAGCAGGTCGGGACAGCCGCCAGTCCTGACTTTC.

The chain links TRBV6-1 to TRBJ1-6; TRBD1 is a possible D gene (5 bases). Looked up from germline, CDR1 is MNHNS and CDR2 is SASEGT. V dropped 2 bases and J dropped 9 bases, with 17 bases sitting between them. The CDR3 loop spans 16 amino acids. CDR3 DNA sequence: TGTGCCAGCAGTGAACTTCTACAGGATAAGTTTTCACCCCTCCACTTT. Translation: CASSELLQDKFSPLHF.

The gene calls are TRBV5-6 and TRBJ2-2, with D tentatively TRBD1 (8 bases). Per the germline V gene, CDR1 is SGHDT and CDR2 is YYEEEE. CDR3 length equals 19 residues. V was trimmed by 3 bases and J by 0 bases, leaving 21 bases between them. The CDR3 reads CASSSPIEAGQANTGELFF. DNA for the CDR3: TGTGCCAGCAGCTCCCCAATTGAAGCGGGACAGGCGAACACCGGGGAGCTGTTTTTT.

The V and J genes are TRBV27 and TRBJ1-6; no clear D gene. The V end lost 1 base, the J end lost 9 bases, and 16 bases lay between the germline ends. Germline-derived CDR1 and CDR2 are MNHEY and SMNVEV (reference sequence). CDR3 length: 16 amino acids. The CDR3 sequence: CASSLFSGRPGSPLHF. CDR3 DNA sequence: TGTGCCAGCAGTTTATTTTCGGGGAGGCCGGGTTCACCCCTCCACTTT.

V usage is TRBV2 and J usage is TRBJ1-2; D is undetermined. CDR1 is SNHLY and CDR2 is FYNNEI in the germline V gene. The ends were cut back, 3 bases at V and 8 bases at J, with 10 bases in the middle. The CDR3 is 12 residues long. CDR3 amino acids: CASSEASGGYTF. The DNA of the CDR3 is TGTGCCAGCAGTGAGGCGTCGGGAGGCTACACCTTC. Based on the CDR3 plus reference TRBV2 and TRBJ1-2, the full variable domain is EPEVTQTPSHQVTQMGQEVILRCVPISNHLYFYWYRQILGQKVEFLVSFYNNEISEKSEIFDDQFSVERPDGSNFTLKIRSTKLEDSAMYFCASSEASGGYTFGSGTRLTVV.

The V and J genes are TRBV7-2 and TRBJ1-1; 9 positions match TRBD1. V trimming: 5 bases; J trimming: 4 bases; junction bases outside the gene matches: 5. CDR1 and CDR2 (germline): SGHTA, FQGNSA. The CDR3 length is 14 residues. CDR3 sequence reads: CASSHRGQGTEAFF. The CDR3 DNA reads TGTGCCAGCAGCCACAGGGGGCAGGGCACTGAAGCTTTCTTT.

The gene calls are TRBV3-1 (or the pseudogene TRBV3-2) and TRBJ2-3; D unclear. The length of the CDR3 is 14 residues. Germline V gene data show CDR1 as LGHDT and CDR2 as YNNKEL (reference sequence). V was clipped by 4 bases and J by 1 base, with 9 bases between them. Here the CDR3 reads CASSLLTGTDTQYF. DNA for the CDR3: TGTGCCAGCAGCCTCTTGACTGGCACAGATACGCAGTATTTT.

J is TRBJ2-7 and V is TRBV2; TRBD1 agrees at 7 bases. CDR1 is SNHLY and CDR2 is FYNNEI in the germline V gene. The CDR3 runs to 13 residues. With V trimmed by 9 bases and J by 3 bases, 8 bases remained unmatched. The CDR3 reads CASKRDSGYEQYF. Here the CDR3 DNA reads TGTGCCAGTAAAAGGGACAGCGGCTACGAGCAGTACTTC.

The chain recombines TRBV19 with TRBJ1-5; 8 nucleotides line up with TRBD1. Losses at the gene ends were 6 bases for V and 6 bases for J; bases not matched to a gene: 25. Germline V gene data show CDR1 as LNHDA and CDR2 as SQIVND (reference sequence). The CDR3 loop spans 20 amino acids. CDR3 DNA sequence: TGTGCCAGTAGGAAAGGAAGCTTGAGGCAGGGGGCATTAGAGAGTCAGCCCCAGCATTTT. Encoded protein: CASRKGSLRQGALESQPQHF.

This chain joins TRBV2 and TRBJ1-1; tentatively, D is TRBD1 (6 bases). The V and J ends lost 1 base and 11 bases respectively, with 20 bases between them. Germline V gene data show CDR1 as SNHLY and CDR2 as FYNNEI. CDR3 size: 15 residues. This chain's CDR3 is CASSEGWQGISSAFF. The CDR3 DNA reads TGTGCCAGCAGTGAAGGGTGGCAGGGGATTTCCTCCGCTTTCTTT.

The genes are TRBV14 and TRBJ1-2, with D perhaps matching TRBD1 (6 bases). CDR3 length: 13 amino acids. The germline V gene encodes CDR1 SGHDN and CDR2 FVKESK. V shed 0 bases and J shed 7 bases, with 9 bases lying between them. The CDR3: CASSQELGGGYTF. The CDR3 DNA reads as TGTGCCAGCAGCCAAGAATTAGGGGGTGGCTACACCTTC.

The chain links TRBV4-3 to TRBJ2-1; D is ambiguous. Germline lookup yields CDR1 LGHNA and CDR2 YSLEER. V was shortened by 5 bases and J by 7 bases, with 15 bases between the two germline ends. The CDR3 extends over 14 amino acids. CDR3 DNA sequence: TGCGCCAGCAGCGCGGATCCCTTTTCGAATGAGCAGTTCTTC. This codes for CASSADPFSNEQFF.